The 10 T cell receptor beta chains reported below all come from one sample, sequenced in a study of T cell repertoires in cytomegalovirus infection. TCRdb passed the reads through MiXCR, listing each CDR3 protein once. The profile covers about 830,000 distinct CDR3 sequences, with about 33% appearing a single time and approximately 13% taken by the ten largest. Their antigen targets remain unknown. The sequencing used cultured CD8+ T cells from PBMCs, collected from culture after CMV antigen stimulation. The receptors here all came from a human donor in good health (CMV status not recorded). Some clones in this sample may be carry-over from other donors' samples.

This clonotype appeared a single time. CDR3 DNA sequence: TGTGCCAGCAGCCTGGGGGCAGGGGGTAACTATGGCTACACCTTC. Amino acid sequence: CASSLGAGGNYGYTF. J is TRBJ1-2 and V is TRBV7-4; the match to TRBD1 covers 7 bases. This CDR3 spans 15 amino acids. Germline V gives CDR1 SGHVT, CDR2 SQSDAQ. V dropped 5 bases and J dropped 1; count of bases not matched to a gene: 7.

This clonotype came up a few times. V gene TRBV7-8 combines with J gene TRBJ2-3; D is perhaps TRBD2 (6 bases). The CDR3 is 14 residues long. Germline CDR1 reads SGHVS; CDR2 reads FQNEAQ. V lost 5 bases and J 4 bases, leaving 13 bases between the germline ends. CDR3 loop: CASSLKGRPDTQYF. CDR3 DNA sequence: TGTGCCAGCAGCCTTAAAGGGAGGCCAGATACGCAGTATTTT.

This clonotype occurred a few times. CDR3 residues: CASSPLSTSYGYTF. DNA for the CDR3: TGTGCCAGCAGCCCCCTGAGTACCTCATATGGCTACACCTTC. The J gene is TRBJ1-2, the V gene TRBV7-2; D not certain. The CDR3 is 14 amino acids. Germline V gene lookup returns CDR1 SGHTA and CDR2 FQGNSA. The V and J ends lost 5 bases and 5 bases respectively, with 15 bases between them.

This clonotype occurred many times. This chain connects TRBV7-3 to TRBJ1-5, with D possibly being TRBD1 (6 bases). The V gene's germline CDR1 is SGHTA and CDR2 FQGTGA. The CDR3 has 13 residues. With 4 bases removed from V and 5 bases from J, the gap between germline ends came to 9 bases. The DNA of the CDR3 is TGTGCCAGCAGCTCCCCAGGGGATCAGCCCCAGCATTTT. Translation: CASSSPGDQPQHF.

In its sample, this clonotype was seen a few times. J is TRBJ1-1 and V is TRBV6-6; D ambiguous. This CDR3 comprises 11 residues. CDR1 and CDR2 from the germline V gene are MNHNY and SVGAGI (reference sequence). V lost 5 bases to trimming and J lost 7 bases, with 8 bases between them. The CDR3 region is CASSTPSEAFF. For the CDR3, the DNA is TGTGCCAGCAGTACCCCAAGTGAAGCTTTCTTT.

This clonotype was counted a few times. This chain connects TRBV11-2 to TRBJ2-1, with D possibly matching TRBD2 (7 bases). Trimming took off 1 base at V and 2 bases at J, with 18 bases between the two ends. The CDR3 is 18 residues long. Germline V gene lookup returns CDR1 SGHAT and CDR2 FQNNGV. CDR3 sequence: CASSLAPRRGGPYNEQFF. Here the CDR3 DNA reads TGTGCCAGCAGCTTAGCCCCACGAAGGGGGGGACCCTACAATGAGCAGTTCTTC.

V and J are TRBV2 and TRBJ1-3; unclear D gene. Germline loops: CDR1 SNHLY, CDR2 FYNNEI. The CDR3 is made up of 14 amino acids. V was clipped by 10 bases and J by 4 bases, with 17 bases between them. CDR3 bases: TGTGCCAACATGACCGGGGAAGACGGAAACACCATATATTTT. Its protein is CANMTGEDGNTIYF.

DNA of the CDR3: TGTGCCATCAGTGAGGAAATCGGCGGGGGGGCCTTGGATACGCAGTATTTT. It is translated as CAISEEIGGGALDTQYF. The chain couples TRBV10-3 to TRBJ2-3, with TRBD2 matching 9 bases. Germline loops: CDR1 ENHRY, CDR2 SYGVKD. V gave up 2 bases and J gave up 6 bases; unmatched junction bases: 12. The CDR3 has 17 residues.

CDR3 sequence: CASSPHEGNEQFF. CDR3 sequence (DNA): TGTGCCAGCAGCCCTCATGAAGGCAATGAGCAGTTCTTC. The V call is TRBV7-6, the J call TRBJ2-1; D unresolved. Trimming removed 5 bases at V and 6 bases at J, with 11 bases between. This CDR3 comprises 13 residues. The germline V gene encodes CDR1 SGHVS and CDR2 FNYEAQ.

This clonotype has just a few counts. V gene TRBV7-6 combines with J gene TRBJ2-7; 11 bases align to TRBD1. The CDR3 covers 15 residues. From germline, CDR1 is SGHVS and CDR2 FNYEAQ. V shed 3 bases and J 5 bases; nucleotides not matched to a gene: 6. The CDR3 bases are TGTGCCAGCAGCTTCCCGGGACAGGGGGTCCACGAGCAGTACTTC. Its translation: CASSFPGQGVHEQYF.